The rows below give T cell receptor beta chains drawn from one sample of a study of blood T cell repertoires in COVID-19. Here immunoSEQ multiplex PCR was the method, and the copy in TCRdb shows in-frame clones only, minus some. Seen here are around 49,000 clones, 80% to 90% observed once, and the top ten hold around 2.8%. The material sequenced was peripheral blood. These TCRs come from a woman aged 55-75 years with acute or convalescent COVID-19. CDR3s include the opening cysteine and the closing phenylalanine or tryptophan. The order of the fields is J gene, clone size, V gene, D gene, CDR3 protein, CDR3 DNA. A D gene is named only where the DNA matches it firmly. Only some rows state a clone size, as once, few, many or a class for expanded clones.

J: TRBJ1-1
size: NA
V: TRBV18
D: TRBD1
CDR3: CASSGRQGMETEAFF
DNA: TGTGCCAGCTCAGGAAGACAGGGTATGGAAACTGAAGCTTTCTTT

J: TRBJ2-7
size: NA
V: TRBV28
D: TRBD1
CDR3: CASSPGQGYEQYF
DNA: TGTGCCAGCAGCCCGGGACAGGGTTACGAGCAGTACTTC

J: TRBJ1-3
size: NA
V: TRBV29-1
D: NA
CDR3: CSVESSVWGSGNTIYF
DNA: TGCAGCGTTGAAAGTTCCGTCTGGGGCTCGGGAAACACCATATATTTT

J: TRBJ2-3
size: NA
V: TRBV11-2
D: NA
CDR3: CASSLDQGRTDTQYF
DNA: TGTGCCAGCAGCTTAGATCAGGGGCGGACAGATACGCAGTATTTT

J: TRBJ1-4
size: once
V: TRBV25-1
D: NA
CDR3: CASRAQGPNEKLFF
DNA: TGTGCCAGCAGGGCACAGGGCCCTAATGAAAAACTGTTTTTT

J: TRBJ2-7
size: NA
V: TRBV19
D: NA
CDR3: CASRISMTAIPYEQYF
DNA: TGTGCCAGTAGGATATCAATGACAGCCATTCCCTACGAGCAGTACTTC

J: TRBJ2-3
size: NA
V: TRBV5-1
D: TRBD1
CDR3: CASSVAGQGSTDTQYF
DNA: TGCGCCAGCAGCGTAGCGGGACAGGGGAGCACAGATACGCAGTATTTT

J: TRBJ1-2
size: NA
V: TRBV4-1
D: NA
CDR3: CASSQLVRLTGPKGYTF
DNA: TGCGCCAGCAGCCAATTAGTTCGTCTGACAGGTCCCAAGGGCTACACCTTC

J: TRBJ2-7
size: few
V: TRBV27
D: TRBD2
CDR3: CASSPTTSGRTYEQYF
DNA: TGTGCCAGCAGTCCGACCACTAGCGGGAGGACTTACGAGCAGTACTTC

J: TRBJ1-2
size: NA
V: TRBV5-6
D: NA
CDR3: CASRLDRVYGYTF
DNA: TGTGCCAGCAGGCTGGACAGAGTCTATGGCTACACCTTC

J: TRBJ1-1
size: NA
V: TRBV7-2
D: TRBD1
CDR3: CASSSIYGAGGNTEAFF
DNA: TGTGCCAGCAGCTCCATTTATGGGGCAGGGGGGAACACTGAAGCTTTCTTT

J: TRBJ1-4
size: NA
V: TRBV7-2
D: NA
CDR3: CASRYHRNEKLFF
DNA: TGTGCCAGCAGGTATCACAGGAATGAAAAACTGTTTTTT

J: TRBJ2-5
size: NA
V: TRBV18
D: NA
CDR3: CASSPTSSGLSETQYF
DNA: TGTGCCAGCTCACCAACCTCCTCGGGACTCTCAGAGACCCAGTACTTC

J: TRBJ1-4
size: NA
V: TRBV6-5
D: NA
CDR3: CASRPTVQEKLFF
DNA: TGTGCCAGCAGACCCACCGTCCAGGAAAAACTGTTTTTT

J: TRBJ1-1
size: NA
V: TRBV11-2
D: NA
CDR3: CASSRTTAPRRRNTEAFF
DNA: TGTGCCAGCAGCAGAACGACAGCACCACGACGTCGGAACACTGAAGCTTTCTTT

J: TRBJ1-2
size: NA
V: TRBV29-1
D: TRBD1
CDR3: CSVGTGTGDGYTF
DNA: TGCAGCGTTGGCACCGGGACAGGGGATGGCTACACCTTC

J: TRBJ1-1
size: NA
V: TRBV9
D: NA
CDR3: CASSVGRGWEDTEAFF
DNA: TGTGCCAGCAGCGTAGGACGGGGGTGGGAGGACACTGAAGCTTTCTTT

J: TRBJ1-5
size: NA
V: TRBV27
D: NA
CDR3: CASSLSGDLNQPQHF
DNA: TGTGCCAGCAGTTTATCCGGGGATCTAAATCAGCCCCAGCATTTT

J: TRBJ2-3
size: NA
V: TRBV27
D: TRBD2
CDR3: CASSTRTGRTSGRGDTQYF
DNA: TGTGCCAGCAGCACAAGGACAGGGAGGACTAGCGGGAGGGGGGATACGCAGTATTTT

J: TRBJ2-7
size: NA
V: TRBV21-1
D: NA
CDR3: CASSKWGKGDNNSYEQYF
DNA: TGTGCCAGCAGCAAATGGGGGAAGGGGGACAACAACTCCTACGAGCAGTACTTC

J: TRBJ1-2
size: NA
V: TRBV19
D: NA
CDR3: CASSISGRGYTF
DNA: TGTGCCAGTAGTATCTCAGGGCGGGGCTACACCTTC

J: TRBJ1-3
size: NA
V: TRBV9
D: NA
CDR3: CASSPGGSGNTIYF
DNA: TGTGCCAGCAGCCCCGGTGGCTCTGGAAACACCATATATTTT

J: TRBJ1-3
size: NA
V: TRBV3-1/TRBV3-2
D: TRBD1
CDR3: CASRHQGDSGNTIYF
DNA: TGTGCCAGCAGGCACCAGGGGGACTCTGGAAACACCATATATTTT

J: TRBJ1-1
size: NA
V: TRBV6-1
D: TRBD1
CDR3: CASRLGQGADTEAFF
DNA: TGTGCCAGCAGACTAGGACAGGGGGCGGACACTGAAGCTTTCTTT

J: TRBJ1-1
size: NA
V: TRBV5-6
D: TRBD1
CDR3: CASSSPGTGGLNTEAFF
DNA: TGTGCCAGCAGCTCCCCCGGGACAGGGGGCCTGAACACTGAAGCTTTCTTT

J: TRBJ1-1
size: NA
V: TRBV10-3
D: NA
CDR3: CAITRTEGPRAEAFF
DNA: TGTGCCATCACCAGGACCGAAGGCCCGAGGGCTGAAGCTTTCTTT

J: TRBJ2-7
size: NA
V: TRBV5-5
D: TRBD2
CDR3: CASSFTSGGWEQYF
DNA: TGTGCCAGCAGCTTTACTAGCGGGGGATGGGAGCAGTACTTC

J: TRBJ2-2
size: NA
V: TRBV18
D: NA
CDR3: CASSPDTGELFF
DNA: TGTGCCAGCTCACCCGACACCGGGGAGCTGTTTTTT